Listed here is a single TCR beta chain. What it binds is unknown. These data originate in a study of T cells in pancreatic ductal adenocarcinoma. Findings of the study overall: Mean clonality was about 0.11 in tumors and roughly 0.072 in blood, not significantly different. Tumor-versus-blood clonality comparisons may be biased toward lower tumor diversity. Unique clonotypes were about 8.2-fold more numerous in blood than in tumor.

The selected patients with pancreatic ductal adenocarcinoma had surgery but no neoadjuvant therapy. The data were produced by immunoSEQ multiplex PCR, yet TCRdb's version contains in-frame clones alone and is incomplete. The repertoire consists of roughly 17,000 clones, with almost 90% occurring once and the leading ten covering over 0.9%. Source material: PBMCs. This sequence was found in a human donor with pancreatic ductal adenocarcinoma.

CDR3 protein: CASSQLRAAIGNTIYF. The CDR3 region has the DNA TGTGCCAGCAGCCAACTCAGGGCAGCCATAGGAAACACCATATATTTT. This chain connects TRBV4-2 to TRBJ1-3; D possibly corresponds to TRBD1 (5 bases). Germline V gives CDR1 LGHNA, CDR2 YNFKEQ. Trimming took off 2 bases at V and 4 bases at J, with 15 bases between the two ends. The CDR3 totals 16 residues.